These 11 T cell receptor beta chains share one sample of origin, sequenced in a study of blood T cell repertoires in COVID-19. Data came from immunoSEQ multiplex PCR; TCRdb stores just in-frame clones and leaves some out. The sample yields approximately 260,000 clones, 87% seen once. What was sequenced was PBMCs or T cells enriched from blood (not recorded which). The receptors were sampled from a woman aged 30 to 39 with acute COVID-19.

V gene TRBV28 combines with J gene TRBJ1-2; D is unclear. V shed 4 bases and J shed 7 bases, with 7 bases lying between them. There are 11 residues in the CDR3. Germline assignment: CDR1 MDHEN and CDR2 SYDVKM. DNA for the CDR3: TGTGCCAGCAGTTCTGGACTTGGCTACACCTTC. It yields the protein CASSSGLGYTF.

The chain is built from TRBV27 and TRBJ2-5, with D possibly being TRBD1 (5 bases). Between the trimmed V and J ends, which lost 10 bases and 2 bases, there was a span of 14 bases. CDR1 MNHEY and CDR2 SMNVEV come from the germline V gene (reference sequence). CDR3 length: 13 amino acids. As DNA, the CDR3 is TGTGCCACCCTCCAAGCAGGGCAAGAGACCCAGTACTTC. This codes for CATLQAGQETQYF.

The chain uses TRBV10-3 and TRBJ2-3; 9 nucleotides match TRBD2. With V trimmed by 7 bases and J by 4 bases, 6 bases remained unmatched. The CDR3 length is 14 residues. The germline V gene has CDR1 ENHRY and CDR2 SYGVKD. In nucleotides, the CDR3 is TGTGCCATCAACCGCGGGGGGGCTGCAGATACGCAGTATTTT. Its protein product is CAINRGGAADTQYF.

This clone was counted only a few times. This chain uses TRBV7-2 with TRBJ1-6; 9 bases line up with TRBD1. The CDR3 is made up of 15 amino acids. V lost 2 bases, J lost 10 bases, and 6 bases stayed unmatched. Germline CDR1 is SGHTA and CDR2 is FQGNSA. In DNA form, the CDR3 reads TGTGCCAGCAGCTTACTGACAGGGGGTCGGTCACCCCTCCACTTT. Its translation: CASSLLTGGRSPLHF.

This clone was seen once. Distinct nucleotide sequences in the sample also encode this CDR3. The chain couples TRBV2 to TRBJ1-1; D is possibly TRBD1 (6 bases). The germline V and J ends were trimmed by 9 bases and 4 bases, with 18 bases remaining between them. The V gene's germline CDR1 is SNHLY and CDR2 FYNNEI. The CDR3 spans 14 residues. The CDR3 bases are TGTGCCAGAGCTCCCCAGGGGCCGGGCACTGAAGCTTTCTTT. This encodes CARAPQGPGTEAFF. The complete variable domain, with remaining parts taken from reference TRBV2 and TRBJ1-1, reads EPEVTQTPSHQVTQMGQEVILRCVPISNHLYFYWYRQILGQKVEFLVSFYNNEISEKSEIFDDQFSVERPDGSNFTLKIRSTKLEDSAMYFCARAPQGPGTEAFFGQGTRLTVV.

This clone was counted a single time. The CDR3 here is CASSFQQGAGGYTF. CDR3 DNA: TGTGCCAGCAGCTTCCAACAGGGGGCAGGTGGCTACACCTTC. The gene calls are TRBV5-4 and TRBJ1-2, with TRBD1 identical over 9 bases. Germline-derived CDR1 and CDR2 are SGHNT and YYREEE (reference sequence). The CDR3 runs 14 residues. V lost 2 bases, J lost 7 bases, and 6 bases stayed unmatched.

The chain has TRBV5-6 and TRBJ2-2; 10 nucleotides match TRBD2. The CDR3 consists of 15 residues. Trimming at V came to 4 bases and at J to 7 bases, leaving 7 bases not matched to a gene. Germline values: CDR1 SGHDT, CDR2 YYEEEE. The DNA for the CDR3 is TGTGCCAGCAGCCGCCTAGCGGGAGTACACGGGGAGCTGTTTTTT. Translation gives CASSRLAGVHGELFF.

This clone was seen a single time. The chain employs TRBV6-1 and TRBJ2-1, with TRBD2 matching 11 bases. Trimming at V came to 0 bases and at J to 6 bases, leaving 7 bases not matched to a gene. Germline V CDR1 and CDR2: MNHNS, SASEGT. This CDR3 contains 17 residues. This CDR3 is CASSEARTSGSFNEQFF. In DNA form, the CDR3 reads TGTGCCAGCAGTGAAGCGAGAACTAGCGGGAGTTTCAATGAGCAGTTCTTC.

The CDR3 loop reads CASSTGYGYGYTF. CDR3 DNA sequence: TGTGCCAGCAGCACAGGGTACGGCTATGGCTACACCTTC. The chain links TRBV7-9 to TRBJ1-2; D might be TRBD1 (6 bases). The CDR3 sequence is 13 residues long. V gave up 5 bases and J gave up 4 bases, with 11 bases separating them. Germline lookup yields CDR1 SEHNR and CDR2 FQNEAQ (reference sequence).

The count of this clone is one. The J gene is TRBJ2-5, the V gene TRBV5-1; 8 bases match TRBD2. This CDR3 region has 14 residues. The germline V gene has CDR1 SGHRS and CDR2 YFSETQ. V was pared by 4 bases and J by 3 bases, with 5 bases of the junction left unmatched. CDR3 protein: CASSIPGGEETQYF. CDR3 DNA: TGCGCCAGCAGCATTCCGGGAGGGGAAGAGACCCAGTACTTC.

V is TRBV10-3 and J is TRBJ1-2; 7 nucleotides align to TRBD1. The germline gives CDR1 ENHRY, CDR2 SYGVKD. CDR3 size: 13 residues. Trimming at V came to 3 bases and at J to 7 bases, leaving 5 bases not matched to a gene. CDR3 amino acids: CAISDLAGGGYTF. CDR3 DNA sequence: TGTGCCATCAGTGATTTGGCAGGGGGTGGCTACACCTTC.